This passage covers 7 T cell receptor beta chains from one sample sequenced in a study of cytomegalovirus exposure and HLA in healthy donors. 13 Jbeta primers and 60 Vbeta primers were used for the PCR. Profiling relied on immunoSEQ multiplex PCR, and the TCRdb table lists in-frame clones only, not all of them. The table records approximately 190,000 clones, over 65% of them present only once. Sequencing was carried out using PBMCs. Receptors originate from a man between 40 and 49 years old in good health and CMV-seropositive.

The chain combines TRBV11-3 with TRBJ1-1, with TRBD1 as a possible D gene (5 bases). The CDR3 spans 13 residues. Germline-derived CDR1 and CDR2 are SGHNT and YENEEA. Trimming left V 3 bases short and J 5 bases short, with 10 bases between. CDR3 in amino acids: CASSLEGRTEAFF. The CDR3 DNA sequence: TGTGCCAGCAGCTTGGAGGGACGGACTGAAGCTTTCTTT.

The chain joins TRBV18 to TRBJ1-1; 7 nucleotides line up with TRBD1. Germline CDR1 reads KGHSH; CDR2 reads LQKENI. CDR3 size: 15 residues. J lost 5 bases, V lost 3 bases, and 9 bases had no gene match. CDR3 DNA sequence: TGTGCCAGCTCACCCCTCCGAGGGGGCGAGACTGAAGCTTTCTTT. This encodes CASSPLRGGETEAFF. The whole variable domain, filled in from reference TRBV18 and TRBJ1-1, reads NAGVMQNPRHLVRRRGQEARLRCSPMKGHSHVYWYRQLPEEGLKFMVYLQKENIIDESGMPKERFSAEFPKEGPSILRIQQVVRGDSAAYFCASSPLRGGETEAFFGQGTRLTVV.

The chain combines TRBV7-9 with TRBJ1-6, with a possible D match to TRBD1 (6 bases). This CDR3 spans 16 amino acids. Germline assignment: CDR1 SEHNR and CDR2 FQNEAQ (reference sequence). V lost 0 bases, J lost 6 bases, and 12 bases lay in between. Written as DNA, the CDR3 is TGTGCCAGCAGCTTAGCGGGGTCACAGGGTAATTCACCCCTCCACTTT. It is translated as CASSLAGSQGNSPLHF.

Regarding this clone: Germline is not matched at one junction end, which may reflect a read error. The chain links TRBV7-9 to TRBJ1-2; TRBD1 agrees at 10 bases. The germline gives CDR1 SEHNR, CDR2 FQNEAQ (reference sequence). This CDR3 is 16 amino acids long. Written as DNA, the CDR3 is TGTTCCAGCAGCGGACAGGGGGGCCGGGGTAACTATGGCTACACCTTC. Amino acids: CSSSGQGGRGNYGYTF.

CDR3 bases: TGTGCCAGCAGCGTAGACCCTCCTGGGGGGTCTGGGGCCAACGTCCTGACTTTC. Translated: CASSVDPPGGSGANVLTF. The chain uses TRBV9 and TRBJ2-6, with D tentatively TRBD2 (6 bases). The CDR3 spans 18 residues. Trimming removed 0 bases from V and 1 base from J, with 14 bases in between. CDR1 is SGDLS, CDR2 YYNGEE, per germline.

The CDR3 coding sequence is TGTGCCAGCAGCGTAGGGACGCCGGGTCCCTGGGGGGGGAGGACCGGGGAGCTGTTTTTT. It is translated as CASSVGTPGPWGGRTGELFF. The genes are TRBV9 and TRBJ2-2, with 7 positions matching TRBD2. The ends lost 0 bases at V and 5 bases at J; junction bases unmatched: 19. The germline V gene has CDR1 SGDLS and CDR2 YYNGEE. The CDR3 is made up of 20 amino acids.

The chain joins TRBV25-1 to TRBJ2-7; 7 positions match TRBD1. V lost 4 bases, J lost 6 bases, and 18 bases stayed unmatched. The CDR3 spans 17 residues. Germline V gene lookup returns CDR1 MGHDK and CDR2 SYGVNS. The CDR3 loop is CASSGGRQGSNLAEQYF. The CDR3 nucleotides read TGTGCCAGCAGTGGGGGGCGACAGGGAAGCAATCTCGCCGAGCAGTACTTC.